A selection of T cell receptor beta chains follows, all from one sample in a study of PD-1 blockade in classical Hodgkin lymphoma. The assay was immunoSEQ multiplex PCR, and TCRdb's table has in-frame clones only and misses some. The table shows approximately 73,000 clones, with roughly 91% occurring only once. This specimen consisted of peripheral blood mononuclear cells (PBMCs), obtained at baseline. The receptor source for this set is a human donor with classical Hodgkin lymphoma. Each CDR3 is given with its conserved first and last residue. The order of the fields is clone size, J gene, CDR3 length, D gene, V gene, CDR3 DNA, CDR3 protein. A D gene is named only where the DNA matches it firmly. The size field is filled for only some rows; it gives once, few, many or a size class.

NA,TRBJ2-1,15,TRBD2,TRBV29-1,TGCAGCGTCCGCTCCGCTAGCGGGGGGTTGAATGAGCAGTTCTTC,CSVRSASGGLNEQFF
NA,TRBJ2-7,11,NA,TRBV25-1,TGTGCCAGCAGTAAAAGATACGAGCAGTACTTC,CASSKRYEQYF
NA,TRBJ2-5,14,NA,TRBV6-8,TGTGCCAGCAGTTACCCAGGGCATAAAGAGACCCAGTACTTC,CASSYPGHKETQYF
NA,TRBJ2-5,11,NA,TRBV28,TGTGCCAGCAGCAGGGTTGAAGCCCAGTACTTC,CASSRVEAQYF
NA,TRBJ2-2,14,NA,TRBV27,TGTGCCAGCAGTTTTATGGGGAACACCGGGGAGCTGTTTTTT,CASSFMGNTGELFF
NA,TRBJ1-1,15,TRBD1,TRBV7-6,TGTGCCAGCAGCTTCGGACAGGGGTGGAACACTGAAGCTTTCTTT,CASSFGQGWNTEAFF
NA,TRBJ1-6,16,NA,TRBV2,TGTGCCAGCTACGACAGGCCTAGCTCCTATAATTCACCCCTCCACTTT,CASYDRPSSYNSPLHF
NA,TRBJ2-7,13,NA,TRBV6-6,TGTGCCAGCAGGAGCCTAGGATGGAGCGAGCAGTACTTC,CASRSLGWSEQYF
NA,TRBJ2-2,16,TRBD2,TRBV11-2,TGTGCCAGCAGCGGGGGGAGCGGGAAAAATCCCGGGGAGCTGTTTTTT,CASSGGSGKNPGELFF
NA,TRBJ2-7,12,NA,TRBV29-1,TGCAGCGTTGTGGGCGGTTCCTACGAGCAGTACTTC,CSVVGGSYEQYF
NA,TRBJ1-1,13,TRBD1,TRBV9,TGTGCCAGCAACCAGGCCGGGACAGCAAAAGCTTTCTTT,CASNQAGTAKAFF
NA,TRBJ2-2,17,TRBD2,TRBV2,TGTGCCAGCAGTGAATGGTTAGGCGGGGGGGCCTCCGGGGAGCTGTTTTTT,CASSEWLGGGASGELFF
once,TRBJ2-7,16,TRBD2,TRBV7-2,TGTGCCAGCAGAGGGCCTGGACTAGCGGGAACCTACGAGCAGTACTTC,CASRGPGLAGTYEQYF
NA,TRBJ1-4,16,NA,TRBV6-5,TGTGCCAGCAGTTACCGAGGAGTTGCAACTAATGAAAAACTGTTTTTT,CASSYRGVATNEKLFF
NA,TRBJ2-5,15,NA,TRBV2,TGTGCCAGCAGTGAAACCGGGGAACGGGAAGAGACCCAGTACTTC,CASSETGEREETQYF
once,TRBJ2-5,13,TRBD1,TRBV5-1,TGCGCCAGCAGCCAAACAGGGGTAGAGACCCAGTACTTC,CASSQTGVETQYF
NA,TRBJ2-7,15,TRBD2,TRBV6-6,TGTGCCAGCAGTTTAAGCGGGGGGTTATCCTACGAGCAGTACTTC,CASSLSGGLSYEQYF
NA,TRBJ1-3,17,NA,TRBV9,TGTGCCAGCAGCGTAGTGGGGGGGCTTGTCTCTGGAAACACCATATATTTT,CASSVVGGLVSGNTIYF
NA,TRBJ2-6,16,NA,TRBV5-1,TGCGCCAGCACCTTCCCAGGGGTTGCTGGGGCCAACGTCCTGACTTTC,CASTFPGVAGANVLTF